The clone carrying this T cell receptor (beta chain) has only a few counts. Its antigen is unknown. The germline gives CDR1 MNHNS, CDR2 SASEGT. The V end was cut by 4 bases, the J end by 3 bases, with 10 bases between. The CDR3 has 13 amino acids. The source of the sample is a study of beta chain features in type 1 diabetes. Study-wide results and limits: The naive, central memory and Treg TCRB repertoires looked more alike in patients than they did in healthy donors. Researchers report that Type 1 diabetes patients had moderately but significantly shorter TCRB CDR3s across all four CD4+ subsets. A potential PCR bias toward shorter templates would be equal in patient and control samples.

Expressed TCRB transcripts were sequenced because the isolated RNA had all been reverse transcribed beforehand. Mean read depth for naive, central memory and regulatory T cell samples was a few million reads. Clones were read by immunoSEQ multiplex PCR, and TCRdb kept only the in-frame ones, dropping some. The sample has more than 100,000 clones, approximately 16% seen once. The sequence was collected from a man aged 25 to 45 with type 1 diabetes. Sample: central memory CD4+ T cells from blood. This chain joins TRBV6-1 and TRBJ2-7, with D possibly called TRBD1 or TRBD2 (5 bases each). CDR3 protein: CASSGDPLYEQYF. For the CDR3, the DNA is TGTGCCAGCAGTGGGGACCCACTCTACGAGCAGTACTTC.